This TCR beta chain emerged from a study of blood T cell repertoires in COVID-19 (dated by TCRdb to between 2020 and 2021). Looking at the study overall: The collaborator samples originated in the United States, Italy and Spain and spanned the acute and convalescent phases of COVID-19. The prospective study material was composed of cDNA or gDNA derived from T cells, B-cell-depleted T cells, or PBMCs. HLA class I and class II types, where available, came from metadata supplied by the sample provider rather than from assay-based typing. The samples were drawn from the first 160 participants of the ongoing ImmuneRACE study and from 950 to 1,500 subjects provided by 6 global collaborators. Deeply sampled blood TCRbeta repertoires from subjects exposed to, actively infected with, or recovered from COVID-19 were included in the dataset. The repertoires were released in a freely available public database intended as a resource for research on the immune response to SARS-CoV-2. A de-identified subject ID, COVID-19 status, age in years and sex were almost always included in the sample metadata. What the research found in general, with its limitations: Clinical and demographic metadata were provided uncurated, with the amount varying by source and participant.

TCRbeta CDR3 regions were amplified from genomic DNA by means of the immunoSEQ Assay, a bias-controlled multiplex PCR. Per the original workflow: The number of nucleated cells in each sample was estimated from the amplification of reference gene primers within the assay. To quantify the absolute abundance of each unique TCRbeta CDR3 rearrangement, sequence reads were collapsed and filtered. For each sample, productive Simpson clonality was calculated by taking the square root of Simpson's diversity index across productive rearrangements. TCRdb retrieved this table from immuneACCESS and kept in-frame rearrangements only. Not all clones are present; in checked studies, unresolved V genes account for under half, and no reason is known for the remainder. V, J and clone size derive from that table, while D and trimming were established from the DNA sequence. The sample table contains 300,000 or so clones; only one count was recorded for around nine tenths of them. Of the sample, 1% is held by the ten largest clones.

From V the trimming removes 6 bases and from J it removes 5 bases, while the gene matches leave 5 bases of the junction unaccounted for. The CDR3 contains 14 residues, cysteine and phenylalanine counted. The DNA shown is the 42-base CDR3, in frame from base 1. As encoded in the germline V gene, CDR1 is KGHSH while CDR2 is LQKENI. The collaborating institutions used their own protocols to collect whole blood in K2EDTA tubes. For TCRbeta analysis, collaborators shipped samples in one of three forms: frozen whole blood, isolated PBMCs, or DNA extracted from either of those sample types. This clone was recorded a few times. This clone's antigen is unknown. No quality values exist for individual bases; no much larger clone is one base distant.

The receptor was isolated from a man aged 45-60 years with active or convalescent COVID-19. What was sequenced was peripheral blood. The chain is assembled from TRBV18 and TRBJ1-4; TRBD1 agrees with 8 junctional bases. The bases read TGTGCCAGCTCGTCCAGACAGGGGAATGAAAAACTGTTTTTT. Its product reads: CASSSRQGNEKLFF.